This T cell receptor beta chain originates from a study of blood T cell repertoires in COVID-19. Study overall: Sources were T cells, B-cell-depleted T cells, or PBMCs; the material itself was cDNA or gDNA.

J gave up 2 bases and V 5 bases, and 5 bases lay outside the gene matches. Germline-derived CDR1 and CDR2 are SGHTA and FQGNSA. The CDR3 has 15 amino acids. Produced via immunoSEQ multiplex PCR; TCRdb's table is partial and in-frame only. This table holds some 350,000 clones, about 83% found once. The TCR comes from a man between 25 and 39 years old with active or convalescent COVID-19. The sequenced material came from peripheral blood. This rearrangement joins TRBV7-2 to TRBJ2-7, with 11 bases identical to TRBD1. CDR3 bases: TGTGCCAGCAGCCCCCGGACAGGGGGCGCCTACGAGCAGTACTTC. It translates to CASSPRTGGAYEQYF.